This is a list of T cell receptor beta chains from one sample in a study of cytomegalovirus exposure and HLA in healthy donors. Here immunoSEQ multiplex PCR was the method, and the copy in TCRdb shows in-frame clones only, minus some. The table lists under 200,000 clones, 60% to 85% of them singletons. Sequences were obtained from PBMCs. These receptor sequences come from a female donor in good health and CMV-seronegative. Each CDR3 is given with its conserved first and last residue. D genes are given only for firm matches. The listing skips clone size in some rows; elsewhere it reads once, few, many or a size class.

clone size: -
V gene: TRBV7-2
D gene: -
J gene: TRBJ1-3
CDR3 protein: CASSLARGGNTIYF
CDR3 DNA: TGTGCCAGCAGCTTAGCCAGGGGTGGAAACACCATATATTTT

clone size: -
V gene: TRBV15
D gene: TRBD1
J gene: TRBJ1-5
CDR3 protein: CATSRNDRAHQPQHF
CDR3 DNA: TGTGCCACCAGCAGGAACGACAGGGCGCATCAGCCCCAGCATTTT

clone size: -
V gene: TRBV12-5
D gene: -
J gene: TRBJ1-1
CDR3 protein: CASGQGLESTEAFF
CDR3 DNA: TGTGCTAGTGGCCAAGGACTGGAATCCACTGAAGCTTTCTTT

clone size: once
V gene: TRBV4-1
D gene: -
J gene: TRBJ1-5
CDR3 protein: CASSQEGGSNQPQHF
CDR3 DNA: TGCGCCAGCAGCCAAGAGGGAGGAAGCAATCAGCCCCAGCATTTT

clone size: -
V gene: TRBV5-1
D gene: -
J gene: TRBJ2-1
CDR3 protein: CASSPISGGPYNEQFF
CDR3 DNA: TGCGCCAGCAGCCCAATTTCAGGGGGGCCCTACAATGAGCAGTTCTTC

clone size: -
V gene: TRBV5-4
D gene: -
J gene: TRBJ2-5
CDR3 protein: CASSLANGDWETQYF
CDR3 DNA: TGTGCCAGCAGCTTGGCCAACGGGGATTGGGAGACCCAGTACTTC

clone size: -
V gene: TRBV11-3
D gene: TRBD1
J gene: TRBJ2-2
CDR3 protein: CASSAGQGANTGELFF
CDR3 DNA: TGTGCCAGCAGCGCGGGACAGGGAGCGAACACCGGGGAGCTGTTTTTT

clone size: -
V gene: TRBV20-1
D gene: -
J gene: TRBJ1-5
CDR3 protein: CSARARQAQHF
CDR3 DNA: TGCAGTGCTAGAGCTCGACAGGCCCAGCATTTT

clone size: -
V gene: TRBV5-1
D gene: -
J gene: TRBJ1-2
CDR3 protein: CASSSDQGLEGYTF
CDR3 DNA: TGCGCCAGCAGCTCGGACCAGGGATTGGAAGGCTACACCTTC

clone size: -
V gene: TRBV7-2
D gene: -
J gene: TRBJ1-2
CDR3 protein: CASSFSNYGYTF
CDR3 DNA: TGTGCCAGCAGCTTCTCTAACTATGGCTACACCTTC

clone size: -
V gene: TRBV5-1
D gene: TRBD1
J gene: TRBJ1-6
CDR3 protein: CASSFSGQQNSPLHF
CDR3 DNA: TGCGCCAGCAGCTTCTCGGGACAGCAAAATTCACCCCTCCACTTT

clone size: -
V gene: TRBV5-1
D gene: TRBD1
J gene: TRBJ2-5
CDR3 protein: CASSQGQGVRETQYF
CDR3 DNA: TGCGCCAGCAGTCAAGGACAGGGGGTCAGGGAGACCCAGTACTTC

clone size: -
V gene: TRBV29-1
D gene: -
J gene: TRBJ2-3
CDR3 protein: CSARWGGSDTQYF
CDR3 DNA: TGCAGCGCCAGGTGGGGGGGCTCAGATACGCAGTATTTT

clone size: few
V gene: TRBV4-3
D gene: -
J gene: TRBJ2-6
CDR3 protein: CSSSQDQSSAGANVLTF
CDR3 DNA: TGCTCCAGCAGCCAAGATCAGTCCTCCGCTGGGGCCAACGTCCTGACTTTC

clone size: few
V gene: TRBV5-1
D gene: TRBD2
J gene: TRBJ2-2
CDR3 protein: CASSSFREGNTGELFF
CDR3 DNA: TGCGCCAGCAGCTCTTTCCGGGAGGGGAACACCGGGGAGCTGTTTTTT